This TCR beta chain was retrieved from a study of OX40 agonist ivuxolimab in advanced cancers. In the study overall: The costimulatory receptor OX40 (CD134) was targeted by ivuxolimab, a fully human IgG2 agonistic monoclonal antibody. Intravenous ivuxolimab was administered to patients every 2 weeks at six dose levels: 0.01, 0.1, 0.3, 1.5, 3 and 10 mg/kg. Among the roughly 52 dose-escalation patients, some 19 had hepatocellular carcinoma, around 15 melanoma, 9 renal cell carcinoma and 9 head and neck cancer. In the dose-escalation cohort, 70% to 90% of patients were male, and the mean age was approximately 60 years with a range of roughly 23 to 79. Patients were allowed to have had prior anti-PD-1, anti-PD-L1 or anti-CTLA-4 therapy, and approximately 40% of the dose-escalation patients had previously received checkpoint inhibitors. Partial responses were achieved by three dose-escalation patients, of whom one had hepatocellular carcinoma and two had cutaneous melanoma. The point of sequencing TCRbeta in the periphery was to test whether ivuxolimab changed TCR sequence diversity and drove clonal T-cell expansion. The paper covers the monotherapy dose-escalation part of the phase I ivuxolimab trial, which included N ≈ 52 patients.

A single count supports this clone. Its antigen target is currently unknown. Within one base of it there is no much larger clone, and no base qualities were kept. General findings and caveats noted by the study authors: After ivuxolimab, more expanded clones were found on average in CD8+ T cells than in CD4+ T cells. Low levels of normalized T-cell clonal expansion were also shown by some nonresponding patients. Antigen specificity was not determined for the clonally expanded peripheral T cells. At doses of 0.1 to 3.0 mg/kg, clonal expansion of both CD4+ and CD8+ blood T cells was observed from baseline to week 6. In the 0.1-3.0 mg/kg groups, partial responders had among the lowest normalized peripheral clonal expansion, particularly in CD8+ T cells.

Genomic DNA was extracted from sorted cells for sequencing of the TCRbeta CDR3 region. TCRbeta CDR3 regions were sequenced using the immunoSEQ Assay. TCRdb carries this immuneACCESS record with in-frame sequences only. Its versions omit some clonotypes, under half of them owing to an unresolved V gene in the studies checked, with the rest unexplained. The sample has approximately 58,000 clones on record, about four fifths of them singletons. Clones ranked in the top ten supply more than 10% of the sample. Patients with a history of autoimmune disease or receiving systemic immunosuppression were excluded from the trial. In every dose cohort, peripheral blood was drawn for TCR sequencing at baseline, cycle 4 day 1, and cycle 7 day 1. The samples were drawn from a first-in-human, open-label, multicenter phase I dose-escalation trial of ivuxolimab. Adults with locally advanced or metastatic head and neck squamous cell, hepatocellular, melanoma or renal cell carcinoma were enrolled in the trial. CD4+ and CD8+ T cells were sorted separately from peripheral blood before TCR sequencing.

From its cysteine to its phenylalanine, the CDR3 spans 13 amino acids. Solely the CDR3 DNA is kept, with 39 bases framed from the first base. Trimming takes 8 bases from V and 3 bases from J, and the germline ends sit 14 bases apart. As encoded in the germline V gene, CDR1 is MNHEY while CDR2 is SVGAGI. This TCR came from an adult with an advanced solid tumor such as melanoma, head and neck, liver or kidney cancer. The sequencing here drew on CD4+ or CD8+ T cells sorted from blood, taken in a trial of the OX40 agonist ivuxolimab. Recombination joined TRBV6-5 with TRBJ2-7, with the D gene not confidently named. The nucleotide sequence reads as follows: TGTGCCAGCGGGGAACGGGTTTACTACGAGCAGTACTTC. It codes for CASGERVYYEQYF.